A single sample gave rise to the 18 T cell receptor beta chains below, sequenced in a study of T cells in Graves' hyperthyroidism and ophthalmopathy. Using RNA transcripts as the source, TCR beta CDR3 regions were amplified. First-round RT-PCR with HTBI primers amplified the TCR CDR3 region. TCRdb analysed the multiplex PCR reads with MiXCR anew, one entry per CDR3 protein. Among approximately 870,000 distinct CDR3 sequences listed, roughly 37% were seen once. The sequenced sample was blood. Every receptor here comes from a man between 18 and 35 years old with Graves' hyperthyroidism.

The chain has TRBV5-8 and TRBJ1-5, with D maybe TRBD1 (5 bases). V lost 4 bases, J lost 7 bases, and 12 bases lay in between. Germline CDR1 is SGHTS and CDR2 is YDEGEE. The CDR3 is 13 amino acids. DNA for the CDR3: TGTGCCAGCAGCCTGACAGTTCAACAGCCCCAGCATTTT. The encoded protein is CASSLTVQQPQHF.

The rearrangement joins TRBV24-1 to TRBJ1-5, with a tentative D call TRBD1 (5 bases). The CDR3 has 15 residues. CDR1 is KGHDR, CDR2 SFDVKD, per germline. V was clipped by 3 bases and J by 11 bases, with 19 bases between them. CDR3 bases: TGTGCCACCAGTGATCCCGCGGGAGTGGGGGAGACCCAGCATTTT. This sequence encodes CATSDPAGVGETQHF.

V usage is TRBV5-1 and J usage is TRBJ1-1; 7 positions match TRBD1. Germline V gives CDR1 SGHRS, CDR2 YFSETQ. The trim removed 0 bases at V and 1 base at J, leaving 18 bases unmatched. The CDR3 has 20 residues. The CDR3 sequence: CASSLAWEGQPGGWNTEAFF. The CDR3 DNA reads TGCGCCAGCAGCTTGGCCTGGGAGGGACAGCCCGGCGGGTGGAACACTGAAGCTTTCTTT.

This clonotype has a single count. A read error may produce the germline difference seen at one junction end. CDR3: CASSPGQGPGELFF. The DNA of the CDR3 is TGTGCTAGCAGCCCGGGACAGGGACCCGGGGAGCTGTTTTTT. The chain uses TRBV7-7 and TRBJ2-2; 9 bases match TRBD1. CDR1 is SSHAT, CDR2 FNYEAQ, per germline (reference sequence). The CDR3 runs 14 residues.

With regard to this clonotype: One junction end does not reproduce the germline sequence, and a read error may be involved. The V call is TRBV10-3, the J call TRBJ2-2; 11 bases align to TRBD2. Germline loops: CDR1 ENHRY, CDR2 SYGVKD. The CDR3 spans 16 residues. In DNA, the CDR3 is TGTGCCAGCAGTTATTCACTAGCGGGAGACCCCGGGGAGCTGTTTTTT. Translated: CASSYSLAGDPGELFF.

Only a few counts were recorded for this clonotype. The chain carries TRBV12-3 or TRBV12-4 and TRBJ1-3; D possibly corresponds to TRBD1 (5 bases). The CDR3 runs 16 residues. V was shortened by 3 bases and J by 0 bases, with 12 bases between the two germline ends. The CDR3, as DNA: TGTGCCAGCAGTTTGAACCGGGGCGGCTCTGGAAACACCATATATTTT. It encodes CASSLNRGGSGNTIYF.

Turning to this clonotype: Possible read error: a much larger clone is one base away. This chain joins TRBV19 and TRBJ1-6; D is uncertain. Trimming pared 4 bases from V and 6 bases from J, leaving 10 bases between. The CDR3 loop spans 14 amino acids. CDR1 LNHDA and CDR2 SQIVND come from the germline V gene (reference sequence). CDR3 bases: TGTGCCAGTAGTACCTCCAGATTTAATTCACCCCTCCACTTT. It yields the protein CASSTSRFNSPLHF.

In its sample, this clonotype was seen a few times. The gene calls are TRBV12-3 or TRBV12-4 and TRBJ2-7; the D is unclear. V dropped 1 base and J dropped 8 bases, with 6 bases sitting between them. CDR3 length: 11 residues. As DNA, the CDR3 is TGTGCCAGCAGTTTAGGGTTACAGCAGTACTTC. This sequence encodes CASSLGLQQYF.

This clonotype has ten or more counts. The chain carries TRBV20-1 and TRBJ1-1; a possible D gene is TRBD1 (5 bases). The germline V gene has CDR1 DFQATT and CDR2 SNEGSKA (reference sequence). The CDR3 is 12 residues long. V was trimmed by 0 bases and J by 8 bases, leaving 10 bases between them. The CDR3 reads CSARERGYEAFF. In DNA form, the CDR3 reads TGCAGTGCTAGAGAAAGGGGCTACGAAGCTTTCTTT.

J is TRBJ2-5 and V is TRBV25-1; 12 nucleotides align to TRBD2. Losses at the gene ends were 4 bases for V and 0 bases for J; bases not matched to a gene: 6. Germline-derived CDR1 and CDR2 are MGHDK and SYGVNS. The CDR3 loop spans 17 amino acids. CDR3 protein: CASSATRTSGDQETQYF. CDR3 coding DNA: TGTGCCAGCAGTGCTACTAGGACTAGCGGGGACCAAGAGACCCAGTACTTC.

In DNA, the CDR3 is TGTGCCAGTAGCCGGGACAGGGGTTTTCAGCCCCAGCATTTT. Translating it yields CASSRDRGFQPQHF. This rearrangement joins TRBV19 to TRBJ1-5; TRBD1 matches 10 bases. The CDR3 runs to 14 residues. V lost 6 bases and J lost 6; bases outside the gene matches: 5. Per the germline V gene, CDR1 is LNHDA and CDR2 is SQIVND (reference sequence).

The chain is built from TRBV20-1 and TRBJ1-1; D not certain. The CDR3 consists of 12 residues. The V end was cut by 8 bases, the J end by 1 base, with 11 bases between. CDR1 and CDR2 (germline): DFQATT, SNEGSKA (reference sequence). CDR3 sequence (DNA): TGCAGTTTGGCACCTTGGAACACTGAAGCTTTCTTT. As protein: CSLAPWNTEAFF.

This clonotype was observed a few times. The chain combines TRBV7-9 with TRBJ2-7; D is perhaps TRBD1 (6 bases). In germline, CDR1 is SEHNR, CDR2 FQNEAQ (reference sequence). The CDR3 spans 15 residues. Between the trimmed V and J ends, which lost 4 bases and 0 bases, there was a span of 13 bases. DNA of the CDR3: TGTGCCAGCAGCTCAACGACAGGACCCTCCTACGAGCAGTACTTC. As protein: CASSSTTGPSYEQYF.

This clonotype was observed many times. The V call is TRBV10-3, the J call TRBJ1-5, with 7 bases aligning to TRBD1. V shed 3 bases and J 4 bases; nucleotides not matched to a gene: 9. This CDR3 contains 16 residues. Germline V gives CDR1 ENHRY, CDR2 SYGVKD. As DNA, the CDR3 is TGTGCCATCAGTGAATTACCGACAGGGACGAATCAGCCCCAGCATTTT. Protein: CAISELPTGTNQPQHF.

This clonotype has ten or more counts. The chain carries TRBV7-8 and TRBJ1-2; D is uncertain. V gave up 4 bases and J gave up 4 bases, with 13 bases separating them. The CDR3 spans 14 residues. The germline gives CDR1 SGHVS, CDR2 FQNEAQ. The CDR3 region is CASSWKDVFYGYTF. The CDR3 DNA sequence: TGTGCCAGCAGCTGGAAGGATGTCTTCTATGGCTACACCTTC. Drawing the rest from reference TRBV7-8 and TRBJ1-2, the complete variable domain is GAGVSQSPRYKVAKRGQDVALRCDPISGHVSLFWYQQALGQGPEFLTYFQNEAQLDKSGLPSDRFFAERPEGSVSTLKIQRTQQEDSAVYLCASSWKDVFYGYTFGSGTRLTVV.

This clonotype was counted ten times or more. The chain recombines TRBV10-3 with TRBJ2-7, with D possibly matching TRBD2 (5 bases). Trimming removed 11 bases at V and 2 bases at J, with 16 bases between. The CDR3 runs 13 residues. Germline V gene lookup returns CDR1 ENHRY and CDR2 SYGVKD. The CDR3 nucleotides read TGTGCCGTCCACATCGACGGGACCTACGAGCAGTACTTC. Amino acid sequence: CAVHIDGTYEQYF.

The J gene is TRBJ1-1, the V gene TRBV7-8; D ambiguous. CDR3 length equals 16 residues. Per germline, CDR1 SGHVS and CDR2 FQNEAQ. V lost 6 bases and J 1 base, leaving 18 bases between the germline ends. CDR3 region: CASSYSWAGGNTEAFF. The CDR3 coding sequence is TGTGCCAGCAGTTACTCGTGGGCAGGTGGGAACACTGAAGCTTTCTTT.

This clonotype was counted ten times or more. In nucleotides, the CDR3 is TGCAGTGCTAGGGAGGACAGCCGGGGCTTGGAGCATTTT. Translation gives CSAREDSRGLEHF. The chain joins TRBV20-1 to TRBJ1-5, with a weak D call TRBD1 (6 bases). The V end lost 3 bases, the J end lost 14 bases, and 20 bases lay between the germline ends. CDR1 and CDR2 from the germline V gene are DFQATT and SNEGSKA (reference sequence). The CDR3 has 13 residues.